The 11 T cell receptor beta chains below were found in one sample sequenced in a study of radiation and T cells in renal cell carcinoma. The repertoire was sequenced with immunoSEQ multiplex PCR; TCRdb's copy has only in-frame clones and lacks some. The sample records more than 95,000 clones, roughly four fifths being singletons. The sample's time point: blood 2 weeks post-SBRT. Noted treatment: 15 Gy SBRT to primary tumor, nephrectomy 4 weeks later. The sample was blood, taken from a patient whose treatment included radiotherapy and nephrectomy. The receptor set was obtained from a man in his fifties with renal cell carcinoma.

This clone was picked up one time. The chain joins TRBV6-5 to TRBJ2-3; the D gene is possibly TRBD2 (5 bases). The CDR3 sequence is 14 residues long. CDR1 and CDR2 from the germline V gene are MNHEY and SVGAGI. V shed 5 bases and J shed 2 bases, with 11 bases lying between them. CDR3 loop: CASSRARVTDTQYF. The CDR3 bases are TGTGCCAGCAGTCGGGCGCGGGTCACAGATACGCAGTATTTT.

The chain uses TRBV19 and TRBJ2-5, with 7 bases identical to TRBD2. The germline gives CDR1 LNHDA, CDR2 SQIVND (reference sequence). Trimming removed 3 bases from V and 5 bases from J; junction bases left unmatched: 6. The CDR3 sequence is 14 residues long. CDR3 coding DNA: TGTGCCAGTAGTATGGAGGGAGGGATTGAGACCCAGTACTTC. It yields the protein CASSMEGGIETQYF.

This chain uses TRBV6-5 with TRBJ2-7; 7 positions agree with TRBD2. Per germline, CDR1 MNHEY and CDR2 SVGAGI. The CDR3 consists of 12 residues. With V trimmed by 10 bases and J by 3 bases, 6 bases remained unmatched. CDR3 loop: CATGGTFYEQYF. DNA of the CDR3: TGTGCCACCGGGGGGACTTTCTACGAGCAGTACTTC.

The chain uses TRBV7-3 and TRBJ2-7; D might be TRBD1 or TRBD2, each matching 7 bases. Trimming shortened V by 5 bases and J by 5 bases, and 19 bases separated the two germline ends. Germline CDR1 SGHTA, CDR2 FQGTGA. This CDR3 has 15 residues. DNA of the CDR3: TGTGCCAGCAGCCCTCAGGGGGGGGCGGACGACGAGCAGTACTTC. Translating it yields CASSPQGGADDEQYF.

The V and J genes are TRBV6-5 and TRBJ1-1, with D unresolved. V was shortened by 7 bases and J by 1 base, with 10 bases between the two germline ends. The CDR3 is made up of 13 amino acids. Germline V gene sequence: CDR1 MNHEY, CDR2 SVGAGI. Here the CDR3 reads CASTSRQNTEAFF. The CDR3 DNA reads TGTGCCAGCACTTCCCGTCAGAACACTGAAGCTTTCTTT.

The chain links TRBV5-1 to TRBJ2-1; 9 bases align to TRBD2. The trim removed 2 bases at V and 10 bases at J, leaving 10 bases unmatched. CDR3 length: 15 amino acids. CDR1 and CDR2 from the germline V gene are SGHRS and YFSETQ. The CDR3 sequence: CASSFLAGEQGEQFF. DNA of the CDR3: TGCGCCAGCAGCTTCTTAGCGGGAGAACAGGGGGAGCAGTTCTTC.

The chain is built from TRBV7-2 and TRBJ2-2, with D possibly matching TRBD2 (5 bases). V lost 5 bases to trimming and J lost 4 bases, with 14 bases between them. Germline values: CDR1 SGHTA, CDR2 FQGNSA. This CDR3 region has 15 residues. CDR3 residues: CASSLRTESTGELFF. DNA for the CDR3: TGTGCCAGCAGCCTCCGGACTGAAAGCACCGGGGAGCTGTTTTTT.

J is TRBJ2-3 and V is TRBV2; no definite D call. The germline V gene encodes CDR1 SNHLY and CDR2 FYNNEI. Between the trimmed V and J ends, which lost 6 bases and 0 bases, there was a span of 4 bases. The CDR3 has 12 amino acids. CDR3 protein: CASRDSTDTQYF. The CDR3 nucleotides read TGTGCCAGCAGGGACAGCACAGATACGCAGTATTTT.

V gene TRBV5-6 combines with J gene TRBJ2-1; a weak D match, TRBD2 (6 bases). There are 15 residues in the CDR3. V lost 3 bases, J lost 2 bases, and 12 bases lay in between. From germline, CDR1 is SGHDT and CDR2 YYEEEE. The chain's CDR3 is CASSWEVKTYNEQFF. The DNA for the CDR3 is TGTGCCAGCAGCTGGGAGGTCAAGACCTACAATGAGCAGTTCTTC.

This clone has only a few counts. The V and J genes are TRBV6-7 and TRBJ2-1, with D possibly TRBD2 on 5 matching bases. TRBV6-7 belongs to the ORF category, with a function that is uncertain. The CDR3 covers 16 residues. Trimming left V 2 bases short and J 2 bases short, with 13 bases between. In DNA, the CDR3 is TGTGCCAGCAGTTACCGCAGCGGACCCGCCTACAATGAGCAGTTCTTC. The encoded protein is CASSYRSGPAYNEQFF.

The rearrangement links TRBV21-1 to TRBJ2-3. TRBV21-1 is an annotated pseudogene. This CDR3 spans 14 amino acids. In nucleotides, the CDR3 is TGTGCCAGCAGCAAAGCCAGTGGTCGGGATACGCAGTATTTT. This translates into CASSKASGRDTQYF.